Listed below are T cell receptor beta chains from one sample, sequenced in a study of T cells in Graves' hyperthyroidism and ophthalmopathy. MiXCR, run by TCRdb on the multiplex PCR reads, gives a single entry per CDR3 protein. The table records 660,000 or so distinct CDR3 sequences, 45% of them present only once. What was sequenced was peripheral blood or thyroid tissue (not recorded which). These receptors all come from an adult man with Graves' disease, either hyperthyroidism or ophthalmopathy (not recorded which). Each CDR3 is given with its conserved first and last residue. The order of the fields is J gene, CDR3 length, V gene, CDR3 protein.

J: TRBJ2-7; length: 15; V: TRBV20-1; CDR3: CSAKSRDREVYEQYF
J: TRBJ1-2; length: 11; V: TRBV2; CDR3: CASSEGWGSTF
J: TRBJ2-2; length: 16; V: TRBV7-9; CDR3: CASSFGGLGGTGELFF
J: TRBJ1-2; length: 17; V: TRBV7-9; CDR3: CASSPKYKQGYSYGYTF
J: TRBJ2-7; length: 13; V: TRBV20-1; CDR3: CSARSDRGYEQYF
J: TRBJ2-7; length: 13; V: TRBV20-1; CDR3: CSATGQGINEQYF
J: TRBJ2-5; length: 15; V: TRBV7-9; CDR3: CASSLSWGNQETQYF
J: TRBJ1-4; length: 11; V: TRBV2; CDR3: CAGKTGEKLFF
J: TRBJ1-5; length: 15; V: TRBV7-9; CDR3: CASSNQGQVNQPQHF
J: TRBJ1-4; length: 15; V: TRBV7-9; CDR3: CASSPWGETNEKLFF